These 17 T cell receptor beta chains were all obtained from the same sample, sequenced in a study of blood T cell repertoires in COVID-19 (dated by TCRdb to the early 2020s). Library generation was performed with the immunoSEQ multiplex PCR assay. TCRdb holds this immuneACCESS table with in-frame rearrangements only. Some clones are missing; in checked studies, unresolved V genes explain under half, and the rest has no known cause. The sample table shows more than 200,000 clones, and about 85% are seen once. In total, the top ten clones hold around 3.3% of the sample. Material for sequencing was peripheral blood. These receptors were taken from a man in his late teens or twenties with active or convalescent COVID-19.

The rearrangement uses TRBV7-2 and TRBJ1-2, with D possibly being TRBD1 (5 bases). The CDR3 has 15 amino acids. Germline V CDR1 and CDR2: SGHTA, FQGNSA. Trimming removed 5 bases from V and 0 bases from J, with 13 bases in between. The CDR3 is CASSISREANYGYTF. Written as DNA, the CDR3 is TGTGCCAGCAGCATCTCCAGGGAAGCTAACTATGGCTACACCTTC.

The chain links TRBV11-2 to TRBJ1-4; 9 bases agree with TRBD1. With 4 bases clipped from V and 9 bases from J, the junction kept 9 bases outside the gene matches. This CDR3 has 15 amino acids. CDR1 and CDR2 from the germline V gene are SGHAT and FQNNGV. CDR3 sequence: CASSSGTGYSKKLFF. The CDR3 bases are TGTGCCAGCAGCTCGGGGACAGGGTATTCGAAAAAACTGTTTTTT.

The CDR3 bases are TGTGCCAGCAGCAATCCCCCGGGACTAGCGGGGGGCACAGATACGCAGTATTTT. As protein: CASSNPPGLAGGTDTQYF. This chain joins TRBV6-2 or TRBV6-3 and TRBJ2-3; 14 nucleotides agree with TRBD2. Germline V gene data show CDR1 as MNHEY and CDR2 as SVGEGT. The CDR3 covers 18 residues. Trimming removed 6 bases from V and 1 base from J; junction bases left unmatched: 9.

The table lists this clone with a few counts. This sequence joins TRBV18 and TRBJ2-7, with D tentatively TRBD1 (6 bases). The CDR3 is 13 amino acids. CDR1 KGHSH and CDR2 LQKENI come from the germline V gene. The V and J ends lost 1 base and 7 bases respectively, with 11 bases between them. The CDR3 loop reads CASSPQGTREQYF. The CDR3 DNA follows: TGTGCCAGCTCACCACAGGGGACAAGGGAGCAGTACTTC. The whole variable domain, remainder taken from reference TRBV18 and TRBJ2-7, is NAGVMQNPRHLVRRRGQEARLRCSPMKGHSHVYWYRQLPEEGLKFMVYLQKENIIDESGMPKERFSAEFPKEGPSILRIQQVVRGDSAAYFCASSPQGTREQYFGPGTRLTVT.

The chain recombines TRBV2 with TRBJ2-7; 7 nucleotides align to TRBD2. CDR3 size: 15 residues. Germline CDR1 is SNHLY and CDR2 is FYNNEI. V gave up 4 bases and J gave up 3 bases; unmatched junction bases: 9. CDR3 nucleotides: TGTGCCAGCAGTGCAGGGCTAGCGGAAGTCTACGAGCAGTACTTC. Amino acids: CASSAGLAEVYEQYF.

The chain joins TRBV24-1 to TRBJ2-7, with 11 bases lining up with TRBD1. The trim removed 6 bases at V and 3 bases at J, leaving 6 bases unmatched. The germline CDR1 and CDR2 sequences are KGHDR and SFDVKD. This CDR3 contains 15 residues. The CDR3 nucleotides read TGTGCCACCAGTTCCGGGACAGGGGGTGTCTACGAGCAGTACTTC. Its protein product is CATSSGTGGVYEQYF.

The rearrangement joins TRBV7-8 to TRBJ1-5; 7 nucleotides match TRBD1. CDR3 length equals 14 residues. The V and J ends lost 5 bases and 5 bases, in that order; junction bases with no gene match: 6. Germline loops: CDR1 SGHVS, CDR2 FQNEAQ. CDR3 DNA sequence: TGTGCCAGCAGCCCCAACAGGGGCCATCAGCCCCAGCATTTT. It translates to CASSPNRGHQPQHF. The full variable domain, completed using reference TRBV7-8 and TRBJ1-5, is GAGVSQSPRYKVAKRGQDVALRCDPISGHVSLFWYQQALGQGPEFLTYFQNEAQLDKSGLPSDRFFAERPEGSVSTLKIQRTQQEDSAVYLCASSPNRGHQPQHFGDGTRLSIL.

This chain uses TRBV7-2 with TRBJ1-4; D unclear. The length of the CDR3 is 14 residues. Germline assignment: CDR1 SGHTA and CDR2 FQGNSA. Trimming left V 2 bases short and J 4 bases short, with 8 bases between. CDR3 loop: CASSLLDFNEKLFF. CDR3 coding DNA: TGTGCCAGCAGCTTATTAGACTTTAATGAAAAACTGTTTTTT.

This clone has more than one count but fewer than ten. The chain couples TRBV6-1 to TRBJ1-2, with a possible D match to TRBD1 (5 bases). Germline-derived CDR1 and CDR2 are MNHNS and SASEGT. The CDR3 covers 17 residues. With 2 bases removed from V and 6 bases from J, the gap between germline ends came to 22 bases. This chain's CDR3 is CASSEIWGLKQDNGYTF. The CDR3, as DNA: TGTGCCAGCAGTGAAATCTGGGGACTTAAACAGGACAATGGCTACACCTTC.

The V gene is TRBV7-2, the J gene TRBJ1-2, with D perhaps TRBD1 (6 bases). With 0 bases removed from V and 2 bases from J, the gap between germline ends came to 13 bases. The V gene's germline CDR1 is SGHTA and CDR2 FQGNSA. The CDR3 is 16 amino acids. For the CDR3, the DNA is TGTGCCAGCAGCTTAGCGACAGGCGTCGGGAACTATGGCTACACCTTC. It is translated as CASSLATGVGNYGYTF.

The CDR3 bases are TGCAGTGCTAGTCGGGGCAATCAGCCCCAGCATTTT. As protein: CSASRGNQPQHF. The chain is built from TRBV20-1 and TRBJ1-5; no reliable D call. V dropped 3 bases and J dropped 2 bases, with 5 bases sitting between them. The CDR3 contains 12 residues. Germline loops: CDR1 DFQATT, CDR2 SNEGSKA (reference sequence).

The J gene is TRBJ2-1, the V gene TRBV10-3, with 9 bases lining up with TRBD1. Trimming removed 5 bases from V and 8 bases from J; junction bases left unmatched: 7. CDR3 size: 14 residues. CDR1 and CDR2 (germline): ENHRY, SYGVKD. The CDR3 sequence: CAISKVQGADEQFF. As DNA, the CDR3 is TGTGCCATCAGTAAAGTACAGGGGGCGGATGAGCAGTTCTTC.

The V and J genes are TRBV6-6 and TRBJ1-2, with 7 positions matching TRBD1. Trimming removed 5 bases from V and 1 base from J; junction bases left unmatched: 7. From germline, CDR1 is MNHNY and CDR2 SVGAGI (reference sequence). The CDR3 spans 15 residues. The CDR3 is CASSPGTDYNYGYTF. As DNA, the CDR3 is TGTGCCAGCAGTCCCGGGACAGATTATAACTATGGCTACACCTTC.

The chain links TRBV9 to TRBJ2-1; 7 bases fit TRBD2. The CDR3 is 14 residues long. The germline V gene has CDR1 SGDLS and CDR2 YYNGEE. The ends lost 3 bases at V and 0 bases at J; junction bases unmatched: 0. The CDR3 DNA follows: TGTGCCAGCAGCGCGGGAGGCTCCTACAATGAGCAGTTCTTC. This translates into CASSAGGSYNEQFF.

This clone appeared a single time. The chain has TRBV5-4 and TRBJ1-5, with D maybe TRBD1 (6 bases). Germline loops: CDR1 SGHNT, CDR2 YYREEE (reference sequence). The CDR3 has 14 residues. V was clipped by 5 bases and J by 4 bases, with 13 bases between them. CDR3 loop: CASSIQGRNQPQHF. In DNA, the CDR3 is TGTGCCAGCAGTATACAGGGTCGGAATCAGCCCCAGCATTTT.

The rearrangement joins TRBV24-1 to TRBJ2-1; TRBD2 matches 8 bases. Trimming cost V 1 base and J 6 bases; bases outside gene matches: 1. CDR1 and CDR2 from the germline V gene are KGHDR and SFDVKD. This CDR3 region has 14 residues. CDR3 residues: CATSDLRGGNEQFF. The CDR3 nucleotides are TGTGCCACCAGTGATTTACGGGGGGGCAATGAGCAGTTCTTC.

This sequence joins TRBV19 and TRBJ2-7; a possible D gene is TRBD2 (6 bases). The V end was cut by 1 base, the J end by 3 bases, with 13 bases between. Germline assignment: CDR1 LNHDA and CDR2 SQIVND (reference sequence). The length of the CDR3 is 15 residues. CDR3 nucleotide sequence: TGTGCCAGTAGTATAGTAGCCGCCGGGAGCTACGAGCAGTACTTC. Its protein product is CASSIVAAGSYEQYF.